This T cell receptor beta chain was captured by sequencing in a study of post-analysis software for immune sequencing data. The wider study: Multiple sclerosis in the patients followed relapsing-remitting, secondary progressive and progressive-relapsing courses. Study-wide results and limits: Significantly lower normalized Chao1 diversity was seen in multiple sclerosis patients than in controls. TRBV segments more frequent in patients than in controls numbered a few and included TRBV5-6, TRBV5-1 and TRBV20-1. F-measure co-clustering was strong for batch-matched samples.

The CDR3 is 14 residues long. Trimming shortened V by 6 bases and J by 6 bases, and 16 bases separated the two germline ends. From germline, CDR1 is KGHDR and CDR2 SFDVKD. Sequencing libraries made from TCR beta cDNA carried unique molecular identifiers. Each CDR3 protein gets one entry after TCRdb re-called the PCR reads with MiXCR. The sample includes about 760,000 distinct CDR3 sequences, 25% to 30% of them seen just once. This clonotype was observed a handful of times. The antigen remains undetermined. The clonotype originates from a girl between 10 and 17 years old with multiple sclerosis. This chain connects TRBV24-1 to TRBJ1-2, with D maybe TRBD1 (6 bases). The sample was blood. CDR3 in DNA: TGTGCCACCAGTCCGGGGGCGAGACGGGATGGCTACACCTTC. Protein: CATSPGARRDGYTF.